This T cell receptor beta chain was observed in a study of T cell changes during pregnancy in multiple sclerosis. Trimming cost V 4 bases and J 1 base, with 17 bases left between them. The CDR3 totals 16 residues. CDR1 is SGHRS and CDR2 is YFSETQ in the germline V gene. The data were produced by immunoSEQ multiplex PCR, yet TCRdb's version contains in-frame clones alone and is incomplete. The sample includes 36,000 or so clones, about 92% of them seen just once. The chain employs TRBV5-1 and TRBJ1-1; the D gene is possibly TRBD1 (5 bases). This clonotype originated in a female donor with multiple sclerosis, enrolled in a pregnancy study. The sequenced sample consisted of PBMCs (not recorded whether the cells were cultured). The CDR3 protein is CASSKNDRLQNTEAFF. Written as DNA, the CDR3 is TGCGCCAGCAGCAAAAACGACAGACTACAGAACACTGAAGCTTTCTTT.